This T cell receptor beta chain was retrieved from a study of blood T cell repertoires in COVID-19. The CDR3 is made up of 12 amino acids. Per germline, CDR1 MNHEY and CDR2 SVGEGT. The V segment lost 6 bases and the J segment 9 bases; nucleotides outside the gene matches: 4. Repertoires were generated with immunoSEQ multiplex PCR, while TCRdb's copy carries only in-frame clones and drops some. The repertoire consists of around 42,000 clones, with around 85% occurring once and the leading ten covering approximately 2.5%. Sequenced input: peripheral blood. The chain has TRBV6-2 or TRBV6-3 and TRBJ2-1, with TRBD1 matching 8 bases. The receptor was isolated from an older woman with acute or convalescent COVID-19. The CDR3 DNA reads TGTGCCAGCAGCCAGGGACAGGTTGAGCAGTTCTTC. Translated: CASSQGQVEQFF.